Listed below are T cell receptor beta chains from one sample, sequenced in a study of cytomegalovirus exposure and HLA in healthy donors. Generated by immunoSEQ multiplex PCR, the TCRdb table keeps only in-frame clones and is missing some. The sample carries some 150,000 clones, 80% recorded once. The sequenced sample was PBMCs. The receptors shown here come from a man aged 25 to 40 in good health and CMV-seropositive. Both conserved end residues are part of each CDR3. The order of the fields is clone size, J gene, D gene, V gene, CDR3 DNA, CDR3 protein. A D gene is named only where the DNA matches it firmly. Rows give clone size only sometimes, using once, few, many, or a class for an expanded clone.

clone size: -
J gene: TRBJ2-7
D gene: -
V gene: TRBV30
CDR3 DNA: TGTGCCTGGAGTGTACTTACGGAGACCCAGCAGTACTTC
CDR3 protein: CAWSVLTETQQYF

clone size: -
J gene: TRBJ1-1
D gene: TRBD1
V gene: TRBV7-9
CDR3 DNA: TGTGCCAGCAGCTTAATCCCGACAGGGGATAACACTGAAGCTTTCTTT
CDR3 protein: CASSLIPTGDNTEAFF

clone size: -
J gene: TRBJ1-5
D gene: -
V gene: TRBV18
CDR3 DNA: TGTGCCAGCTCGCCCGCGGGGGGGAGCAATCAGCCCCAGCATTTT
CDR3 protein: CASSPAGGSNQPQHF

clone size: -
J gene: TRBJ2-1
D gene: -
V gene: TRBV7-9
CDR3 DNA: TGTGCCAGCAGCTTAGCGGGAGTGGTGAATGAGCAGTTCTTC
CDR3 protein: CASSLAGVVNEQFF

clone size: -
J gene: TRBJ1-1
D gene: TRBD1
V gene: TRBV29-1
CDR3 DNA: TGCAGCGTTGAAGCAGCAGGGGGCACTGAAGCTTTCTTT
CDR3 protein: CSVEAAGGTEAFF

clone size: -
J gene: TRBJ2-5
D gene: TRBD2
V gene: TRBV29-1
CDR3 DNA: TGCAGCGTTCTTTGGCTAGCGGGAGGGAGAGGTGAGACCCAGTACTTC
CDR3 protein: CSVLWLAGGRGETQYF

clone size: -
J gene: TRBJ2-3
D gene: -
V gene: TRBV11-3
CDR3 DNA: TGTGCCAGCAGCTTAGGTATTTCAGTTGGTTCCACAGATACGCAGTATTTT
CDR3 protein: CASSLGISVGSTDTQYF

clone size: -
J gene: TRBJ1-5
D gene: -
V gene: TRBV7-8
CDR3 DNA: TGTGCCAGCAGCTTAGCCCGATATGGACAGTTCAATCAGCCCCAGCATTTT
CDR3 protein: CASSLARYGQFNQPQHF

clone size: once
J gene: TRBJ1-5
D gene: TRBD1
V gene: TRBV6-1
CDR3 DNA: TGTGCCAGCAGAGGGACAGGGAGCAATCAGCCCCAGCATTTT
CDR3 protein: CASRGTGSNQPQHF

clone size: few
J gene: TRBJ1-4
D gene: -
V gene: TRBV6-6
CDR3 DNA: TGTGCCAGCAGGCTCGGGGAGGTGGCAACTAATGAAAAACTGTTTTTT
CDR3 protein: CASRLGEVATNEKLFF

clone size: -
J gene: TRBJ2-7
D gene: -
V gene: TRBV11-2
CDR3 DNA: TGTGCCAGCAGCTTAGATCCGAGCTCCTACGAGCAGTACTTC
CDR3 protein: CASSLDPSSYEQYF

clone size: -
J gene: TRBJ2-2
D gene: TRBD2
V gene: TRBV9
CDR3 DNA: TGTGCCAGCAGCGTAGTGGGACTAGCGCGAACCGGGGAGCTGTTTTTT
CDR3 protein: CASSVVGLARTGELFF

clone size: -
J gene: TRBJ1-2
D gene: -
V gene: TRBV13
CDR3 DNA: TGTGCCAGCAGCTTGAGGAACCGGGACACGCTTAAGGATGGCTACACCTTC
CDR3 protein: CASSLRNRDTLKDGYTF

clone size: -
J gene: TRBJ2-3
D gene: TRBD1
V gene: TRBV9
CDR3 DNA: TGTGCCAGCAGCGCGACCTTTGGGACAGGAACGCAGTATTTT
CDR3 protein: CASSATFGTGTQYF